This T cell receptor (beta chain) was captured by sequencing in a study of human T cells and chemical hapten exposure. CDR3 length: 11 residues. Germline lookup yields CDR1 SGDLS and CDR2 YYNGEE. V dropped 2 bases and J dropped 8 bases, with 5 bases sitting between them. TCRdb called the RACE reads again in MiXCR, with one record for every CDR3 protein. The top ten clones hold approximately 2.9% of a sample with 75,000 to 100,000 distinct CDR3 sequences, approximately 9.7% of them seen once. Time point indicated: healthy volunteer bleed at 2 weeks. Whole blood that had not been fractionated was the source of extracted total RNA.

The TCR sequence derives from a female donor in good health. Some clones in this sample may be carry-over from other donors' samples. The chain is built from TRBV9 and TRBJ2-1, with D uncertain. Sequenced: whole blood. The CDR3 nucleotides are TGTGCCAGCAGCGTCGAACATGAGCAGTTCTTC. Protein: CASSVEHEQFF.